A single sample is the source of the 17 T cell receptor beta chains below, sequenced in a study of T cell responses to AZD1222 COVID-19 vaccine. The protocol was immunoSEQ multiplex PCR, while the TCRdb copy is restricted to in-frame clones and leaves out a portion. Of under 150,000 clones listed, about 94% were seen once; the top ten hold roughly 5.4%. Material: peripheral blood, obtained on day 0 of AZD1222 vaccination. Receptor source: an adult in good health.

J is TRBJ2-7 and V is TRBV12-3 or TRBV12-4; maybe TRBD1 (5 bases). V was trimmed by 2 bases and J by 11 bases, leaving 16 bases between them. The CDR3 is made up of 13 amino acids. CDR3 nucleotides: TGTGCCAGCAGTTTAACCGCTGACAGCTGGAAGTACTTC. This codes for CASSLTADSWKYF.

This clone has a single count. The rearrangement joins TRBV6-1 to TRBJ1-4; D gene uncertain. V was trimmed by 0 bases and J by 6 bases, leaving 8 bases between them. The CDR3 loop spans 14 amino acids. CDR1 is MNHNS and CDR2 is SASEGT in the germline V gene. For the CDR3, the DNA is TGTGCCAGCAGTGAAGCGCTCGGGGATGAAAAACTGTTTTTT. This codes for CASSEALGDEKLFF.

The V call is TRBV15, the J call TRBJ1-5; a possible D gene is TRBD1 (6 bases). Germline V gene lookup returns CDR1 LNHNV and CDR2 YYDKDF (reference sequence). The CDR3 loop spans 15 amino acids. Trimming shortened V by 1 base and J by 13 bases, and 20 bases separated the two germline ends. CDR3 amino acids: CATSRGLAAGTIQHF. CDR3 coding DNA: TGTGCCACCAGCAGAGGATTGGCTGCGGGGACAATTCAGCATTTT.

The CDR3 region is CASSPPGPGNTEAFF. CDR3 nucleotide sequence: TGTGCCAGCAGCCCACCCGGGCCGGGCAACACTGAAGCTTTCTTT. V is TRBV4-2 and J is TRBJ1-1; D remains unclear. V lost 4 bases to trimming and J lost 2 bases, with 14 bases between them. The CDR3 contains 15 residues. Germline assignment: CDR1 LGHNA and CDR2 YNFKEQ.

The J gene is TRBJ1-4, the V gene TRBV29-1, with 8 positions matching TRBD1. This CDR3 is 13 amino acids long. Per the germline V gene, CDR1 is SQVTM and CDR2 is ANQGSEA. V dropped 5 bases and J dropped 6; count of bases not matched to a gene: 5. In DNA form, the CDR3 reads TGCAGCGTTCTTGGACAGGGTCATGAAAAACTGTTTTTT. Translation gives CSVLGQGHEKLFF.

DNA for the CDR3: TGCGCCAGCAGCCGGGAGACAGGGCAGGGTCAGCCCCAGCATTTT. Encoded protein: CASSRETGQGQPQHF. The rearrangement uses TRBV4-1 and TRBJ1-5, with 7 bases aligning to TRBD1. The junction had 9 bases not matched to a gene; V was cut back by 4 bases and J by 6 bases. This CDR3 has 15 residues. The germline gives CDR1 MGHRA, CDR2 YSYEKL.

This chain links TRBV11-2 with TRBJ2-2; 10 bases map to TRBD1. CDR1 and CDR2 from the germline V gene are SGHAT and FQNNGV. The CDR3 is 17 amino acids. The V segment lost 0 bases and the J segment 4 bases; nucleotides outside the gene matches: 5. The CDR3 region has the DNA TGTGCCAGCAGCTTAGATGGGACAGGGGCCAGCACCGGGGAGCTGTTTTTT. Translation gives CASSLDGTGASTGELFF. Supplemented by reference TRBV11-2 and TRBJ2-2, the full variable domain reads EAGVAQSPRYKIIEKRQSVAFWCNPISGHATLYWYQQILGQGPKLLIQFQNNGVVDDSQLPKDRFSAERLKGVDSTLKIQPAKLEDSAVYLCASSLDGTGASTGELFFGEGSRLTVL.

This chain uses TRBV4-2 with TRBJ2-3; no reliable D call. The germline gives CDR1 LGHNA, CDR2 YNFKEQ. Trimming pared 0 bases from V and 0 bases from J, leaving 4 bases between. This CDR3 is 14 amino acids long. The CDR3 region has the DNA TGTGCCAGCAGCCAAGATACTAGCACAGATACGCAGTATTTT. Translated: CASSQDTSTDTQYF.

This clone was recorded only once. This rearrangement joins TRBV27 to TRBJ2-3; D is ambiguous. Trimming shortened V by 0 bases and J by 5 bases, and 12 bases separated the two germline ends. Per germline, CDR1 MNHEY and CDR2 SMNVEV (reference sequence). CDR3 size: 15 residues. This CDR3 reads CASSLSSPWGDTQYF. Here the CDR3 DNA reads TGTGCCAGCAGTTTATCGTCCCCTTGGGGAGATACGCAGTATTTT.

The gene calls are TRBV4-2 and TRBJ2-5, with TRBD1 as a possible D gene (6 bases). CDR1 is LGHNA and CDR2 is YNFKEQ in the germline V gene. The CDR3 consists of 15 residues. V gave up 2 bases and J gave up 5 bases, with 15 bases separating them. The CDR3 nucleotides are TGTGCCAGCAGCCAATCAGGGGAAAATGGGGAGACCCAGTACTTC. Its translation is CASSQSGENGETQYF.

V gene TRBV20-1 combines with J gene TRBJ2-1; TRBD2 aligns across 8 bases. The CDR3 consists of 13 residues. Germline V gives CDR1 DFQATT, CDR2 SNEGSKA (reference sequence). The trim removed 6 bases at V and 6 bases at J, leaving 7 bases unmatched. CDR3 protein: CSASPGLVNEQFF. The CDR3 nucleotides read TGCAGTGCAAGTCCGGGACTAGTCAATGAGCAGTTCTTC.

V usage is TRBV9 and J usage is TRBJ1-2, with D uncertain. Trimming stripped 3 bases from V and 6 bases from J, with 18 bases between. The germline CDR1 and CDR2 sequences are SGDLS and YYNGEE. This CDR3 is built from 15 residues. CDR3 sequence: CASSAYDLLSDGYTF. The CDR3 bases are TGTGCCAGCAGCGCTTATGACCTACTCTCAGATGGCTACACCTTC.

This sequence joins TRBV27 and TRBJ2-1, with 8 bases fitting TRBD1. The CDR3 loop spans 15 amino acids. Germline V lookup: CDR1 MNHEY, CDR2 SMNVEV (reference sequence). J gave up 7 bases and V 8 bases, and 13 bases lay outside the gene matches. The CDR3 sequence: CASREDRAASNEQFF. The CDR3 bases are TGTGCCAGCCGAGAGGACAGGGCCGCTTCGAATGAGCAGTTCTTC.

V is TRBV7-6 and J is TRBJ2-2; 8 bases are a match to TRBD1. Trimming took 5 bases from V and 7 from J; bases not matched to a gene: 15. Germline values: CDR1 SGHVS, CDR2 FNYEAQ. This CDR3 has 17 residues. CDR3 loop: CASSPFGTGVISGELFF. The CDR3 bases are TGTGCCAGCAGCCCCTTCGGGACAGGAGTGATTAGCGGGGAGCTGTTTTTT.

The rearrangement uses TRBV7-3 and TRBJ2-7; D unresolved. The V gene lost 5 bases and the J gene lost 5 bases, with 13 bases spanning the gap. The CDR3 has 13 amino acids. The germline CDR1 and CDR2 sequences are SGHTA and FQGTGA. CDR3 in DNA: TGTGCCAGCAGCCCCGGCCCGAATAACGAGCAGTACTTC. Protein sequence: CASSPGPNNEQYF. Full variable domain (outside the CDR3, taken from reference TRBV7-3 and TRBJ2-7): GAGVSQTPSNKVTEKGKYVELRCDPISGHTALYWYRQSLGQGPEFLIYFQGTGAADDSGLPNDRFFAVRPEGSVSTLKIQRTERGDSAVYLCASSPGPNNEQYFGPGTRLTVT.

The V gene is TRBV9, the J gene TRBJ2-7, with TRBD1 as a possible D gene (6 bases). Trimming stripped 1 base from V and 4 bases from J, with 12 bases between. The germline gives CDR1 SGDLS, CDR2 YYNGEE. CDR3 length: 14 amino acids. CDR3: CASSVTQGTYEQYF. The CDR3, as DNA: TGTGCCAGCAGCGTAACGCAGGGGACGTACGAGCAGTACTTC.

This chain connects TRBV3-1 (or the pseudogene TRBV3-2) to TRBJ1-2; D remains ambiguous. Looked up from germline, CDR1 is LGHDT and CDR2 is YNNKEL (reference sequence). Trimming pared 4 bases from V and 8 bases from J, leaving 20 bases between. The CDR3 consists of 15 residues. This CDR3 reads CASSPLRLNKGGYTF. Here the CDR3 DNA reads TGTGCCAGCAGCCCCCTTCGCCTGAATAAGGGAGGCTACACCTTC.